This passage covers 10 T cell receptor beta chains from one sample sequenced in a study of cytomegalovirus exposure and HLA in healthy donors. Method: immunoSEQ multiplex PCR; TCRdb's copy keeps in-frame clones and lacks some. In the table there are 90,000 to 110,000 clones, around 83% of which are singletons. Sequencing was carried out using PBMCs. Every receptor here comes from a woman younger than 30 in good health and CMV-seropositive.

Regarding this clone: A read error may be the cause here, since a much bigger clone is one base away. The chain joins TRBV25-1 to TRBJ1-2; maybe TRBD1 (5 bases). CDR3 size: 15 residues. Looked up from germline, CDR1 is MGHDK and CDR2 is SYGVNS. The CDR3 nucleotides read TGTGCCGGCAGTAGTATCGACAGAACTAACTATGGCTACACCTTC. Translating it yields CAGSSIDRTNYGYTF.

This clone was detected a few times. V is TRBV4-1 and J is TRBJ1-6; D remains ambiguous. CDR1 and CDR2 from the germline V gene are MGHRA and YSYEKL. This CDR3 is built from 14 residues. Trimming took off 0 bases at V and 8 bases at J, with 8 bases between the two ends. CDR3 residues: CASSQEHGDSPLHF. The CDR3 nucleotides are TGCGCCAGCAGCCAAGAGCACGGTGATTCACCCCTCCACTTT.

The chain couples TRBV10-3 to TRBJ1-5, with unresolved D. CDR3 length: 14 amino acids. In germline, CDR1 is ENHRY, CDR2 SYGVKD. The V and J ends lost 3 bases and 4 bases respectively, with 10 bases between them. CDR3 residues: CAISDGGNNQPQHF. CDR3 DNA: TGTGCCATCAGTGACGGAGGGAATAATCAGCCCCAGCATTTT.

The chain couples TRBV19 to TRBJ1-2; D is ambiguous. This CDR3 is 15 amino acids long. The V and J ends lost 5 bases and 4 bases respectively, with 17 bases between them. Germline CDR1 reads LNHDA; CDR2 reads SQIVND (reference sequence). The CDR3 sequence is CASSPPRGQTYGYTF. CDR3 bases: TGTGCCAGTAGTCCCCCCCGCGGGCAAACCTATGGCTACACCTTC.

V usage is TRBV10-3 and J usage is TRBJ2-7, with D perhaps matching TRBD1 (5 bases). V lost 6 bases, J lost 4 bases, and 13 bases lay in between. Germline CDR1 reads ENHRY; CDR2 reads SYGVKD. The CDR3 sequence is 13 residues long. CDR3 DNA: TGTGCCATCAGGAGCGCAGGGCTGTACGAGCAGTACTTC. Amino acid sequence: CAIRSAGLYEQYF.

The CDR3 coding sequence is TGTGCCAGCAGCTTCGCGACTCATCTAGCGGGAGTTTTCTACGAGCAGTACTTC. Translated, it gives CASSFATHLAGVFYEQYF. V is TRBV7-2 and J is TRBJ2-7; 10 bases align to TRBD2. The CDR3 totals 18 residues. Germline CDR1 and CDR2: SGHTA and FQGNSA. V lost 3 bases and J lost 3; bases outside the gene matches: 14.

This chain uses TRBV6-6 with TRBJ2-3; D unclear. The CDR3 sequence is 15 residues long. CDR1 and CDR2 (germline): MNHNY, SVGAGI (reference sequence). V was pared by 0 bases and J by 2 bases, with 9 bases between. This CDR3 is CASSYSEWATDTQYF. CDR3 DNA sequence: TGTGCCAGCAGTTACTCGGAATGGGCCACAGATACGCAGTATTTT.

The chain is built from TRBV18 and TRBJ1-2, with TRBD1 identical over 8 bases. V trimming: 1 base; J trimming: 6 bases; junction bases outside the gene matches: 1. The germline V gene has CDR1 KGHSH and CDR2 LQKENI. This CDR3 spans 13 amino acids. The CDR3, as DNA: TGTGCCAGCTCACCACGGACAGGGAATGGCTACACCTTC. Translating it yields CASSPRTGNGYTF.

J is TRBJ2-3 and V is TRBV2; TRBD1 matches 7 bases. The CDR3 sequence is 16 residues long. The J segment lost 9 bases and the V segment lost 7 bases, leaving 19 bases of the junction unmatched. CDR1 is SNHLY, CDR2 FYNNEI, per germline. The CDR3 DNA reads TGTGCCAGCACACATGACAGGGCCGGTCGGCCTCTGACGCAGTATTTT. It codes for CASTHDRAGRPLTQYF.

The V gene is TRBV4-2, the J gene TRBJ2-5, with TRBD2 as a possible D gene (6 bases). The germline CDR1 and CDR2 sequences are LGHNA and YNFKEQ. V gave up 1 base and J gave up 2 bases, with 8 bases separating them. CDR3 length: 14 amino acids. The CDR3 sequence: CASSQGGEQETQYF. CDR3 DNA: TGTGCCAGCAGCCAAGGGGGGGAGCAAGAGACCCAGTACTTC.